Presented here are 15 T cell receptor beta chains from one specimen sequenced in a study of blood T cell repertoires in COVID-19. Clones were sequenced by immunoSEQ multiplex PCR, and TCRdb holds only the in-frame ones, with some missing. This sample carries about 35,000 clones, more than 70% of them seen once, and the ten largest clones take 35% to 50%. The specimen sequenced was peripheral blood. All receptors come from a man in his sixties with active or convalescent COVID-19.

CDR3 coding DNA: TGCGCCAGCAGCTGGACCGGGACTGTTAACACAGATACGCAGTATTTT. Residues: CASSWTGTVNTDTQYF. The chain uses TRBV5-1 and TRBJ2-3, with D perhaps matching TRBD2 (6 bases). The CDR3 spans 16 residues. Trimming removed 3 bases at V and 2 bases at J, with 16 bases between. Germline loops: CDR1 SGHRS, CDR2 YFSETQ.

This clone was picked up one time. This chain connects TRBV18 to TRBJ2-1; 9 bases are shared with TRBD1. Trimming at V came to 3 bases and at J to 5 bases, leaving 5 bases not matched to a gene. CDR3 length: 15 amino acids. Germline assignment: CDR1 KGHSH and CDR2 LQKENI. CDR3 region: CASSPGQGDHNEQFF. CDR3 DNA: TGTGCCAGCTCACCGGGACAGGGTGACCACAATGAGCAGTTCTTC.

The chain's CDR3 is CASSQGTGEQFF. In DNA form, the CDR3 reads TGCGCCAGCAGCCAAGGTACAGGGGAGCAGTTCTTC. The chain uses TRBV4-3 and TRBJ2-1, with a possible D match to TRBD1 (6 bases). The germline CDR1 and CDR2 sequences are LGHNA and YSLEER. The CDR3 sequence is 12 residues long. V was shortened by 1 base and J by 10 bases, with 8 bases between the two germline ends.

The V and J genes are TRBV7-2 and TRBJ2-2; 12 nucleotides match TRBD2. This CDR3 region has 19 residues. The germline CDR1 and CDR2 sequences are SGHTA and FQGNSA. After removal of 1 base from V and 0 bases from J, the junction contained 6 bases not matched to a gene. CDR3 sequence (DNA): TGTGCCAGCAGCTTAGGCCCCAGGACTAGCGGGACGAACACCGGGGAGCTGTTTTTT. Protein product: CASSLGPRTSGTNTGELFF.

On this clone: The DNA is omitted, as the CDR3 cannot be located on it reliably, and the CDR3 follows TCRdb's listing. The V gene is TRBV29-1, the J gene TRBJ1-2; the DNA was not used to check the table's D call, TRBD1. Per the germline V gene, CDR1 is SQVTM and CDR2 is ANQGSEA. The CDR3 is 10 amino acids in total, end residues counted. The CDR3 is CSVGQGADTF.

The chain uses TRBV4-1 and TRBJ2-3, with TRBD1 as a possible D gene (5 bases). The CDR3 contains 14 residues. The germline CDR1 and CDR2 sequences are MGHRA and YSYEKL. V lost 0 bases and J 6 bases, leaving 10 bases between the germline ends. CDR3 sequence reads: CASSQEPGPDTQYF. DNA of the CDR3: TGCGCCAGCAGCCAAGAGCCAGGGCCCGATACGCAGTATTTT.

The J gene is TRBJ2-2, the V gene TRBV11-2; possibly TRBD2 for D (6 bases). The CDR3 is made up of 15 amino acids. Germline CDR1 reads SGHAT; CDR2 reads FQNNGV. The ends were cut back, 3 bases at V and 4 bases at J, with 12 bases in the middle. CDR3 amino acids: CASSFTGLSTGELFF. DNA for the CDR3: TGTGCCAGCAGCTTCACGGGACTGAGCACCGGGGAGCTGTTTTTT.

The DNA for the CDR3 is TGTGCTAGTGGACGGGGGGCAACTCTGTTCTATGGCTACACCTTC. Amino acid sequence: CASGRGATLFYGYTF. The chain uses TRBV12-5 and TRBJ1-2; D is perhaps TRBD1 (6 bases). This CDR3 comprises 15 residues. Germline V gene lookup returns CDR1 LGHNT and CDR2 FRNRAP. Trimming left V 6 bases short and J 4 bases short, with 18 bases between.

The chain couples TRBV29-1 to TRBJ1-1; a weak D match, TRBD1 (5 bases). This CDR3 is 12 amino acids long. V was clipped by 6 bases and J by 1 base, with 9 bases between them. Germline CDR1 and CDR2: SQVTM and ANQGSEA. CDR3 protein: CSVGQGNTEAFF. CDR3 coding DNA: TGCAGCGTAGGCCAGGGGAACACTGAAGCTTTCTTT.

The rearrangement uses TRBV7-9 and TRBJ1-1; 7 positions match TRBD1. The V segment lost 5 bases and the J segment 5 bases; nucleotides outside the gene matches: 8. The germline V gene has CDR1 SEHNR and CDR2 FQNEAQ (reference sequence). The CDR3 runs to 14 residues. Written as DNA, the CDR3 is TGTGCCAGCAGCCCGACAGGGAGAGGAACTGAAGCTTTCTTT. It yields the protein CASSPTGRGTEAFF.

This chain links TRBV24-1 with TRBJ2-5, with D possibly TRBD1 on 5 matching bases. CDR1 is KGHDR and CDR2 is SFDVKD in the germline V gene. The CDR3 is 15 amino acids. Trimming removed 2 bases from V and 7 bases from J, with 16 bases in between. The CDR3 is CATSDSRVPSGTQYF. The CDR3, as DNA: TGTGCCACCAGTGATTCCAGGGTGCCAAGTGGGACCCAGTACTTC.

This chain connects TRBV2 to TRBJ2-7; D perhaps matches TRBD2 (5 bases). CDR3 length equals 15 residues. V was cut by 6 bases and J by 4 bases, with 19 bases left in between. From germline, CDR1 is SNHLY and CDR2 FYNNEI. The CDR3: CASRADSLGVYEQYV. CDR3 DNA: TGTGCCAGCAGGGCGGACTCGCTAGGAGTGTACGAGCAGTACGTC.

This chain uses TRBV30 with TRBJ2-4; D is ambiguous. The CDR3 spans 15 residues. Germline V gene lookup returns CDR1 GTSNPN and CDR2 SVGIG (reference sequence). V lost 2 bases and J 1 base, leaving 12 bases between the germline ends. CDR3 DNA: TGTGCCTGGAGTTTGATCGGAGAGGCCAAAAACATTCAGTACTTC. The encoded protein is CAWSLIGEAKNIQYF. Based on the CDR3 plus reference TRBV30 and TRBJ2-4, the full variable domain is SQTIHQWPATLVQPVGSPLSLECTVEGTSNPNLYWYRQAAGRGLQLLFYSVGIGQISSEVPQNLSASRPQDRQFILSSKKLLLSDSGFYLCAWSLIGEAKNIQYFGAGTRLSVL.

This chain links TRBV9 with TRBJ1-2; TRBD1 agrees at 10 bases. CDR1 and CDR2 from the germline V gene are SGDLS and YYNGEE. The CDR3 is 15 residues long. The trim removed 3 bases at V and 9 bases at J, leaving 11 bases unmatched. The CDR3 protein is CASSAGGTGVSRYTF. DNA for the CDR3: TGTGCCAGCAGCGCTGGCGGGACAGGGGTTTCGCGCTACACCTTC. Full variable domain (missing parts from reference TRBV9 and TRBJ1-2): DSGVTQTPKHLITATGQRVTLRCSPRSGDLSVYWYQQSLDQGLQFLIQYYNGEERAKGNILERFSAQQFPDLHSELNLSSLELGDSALYFCASSAGGTGVSRYTFGSGTRLTVV.

This clone was picked up one time. The V and J genes are TRBV2 and TRBJ1-2; TRBD1 is a possible D gene (5 bases). Looked up from germline, CDR1 is SNHLY and CDR2 is FYNNEI. V was pared by 8 bases and J by 5 bases, with 21 bases between. CDR3 size: 15 residues. The CDR3 spells CASGKDGAGTYGYTF. Written as DNA, the CDR3 is TGTGCCAGCGGAAAAGACGGAGCCGGGACTTATGGCTACACCTTC.